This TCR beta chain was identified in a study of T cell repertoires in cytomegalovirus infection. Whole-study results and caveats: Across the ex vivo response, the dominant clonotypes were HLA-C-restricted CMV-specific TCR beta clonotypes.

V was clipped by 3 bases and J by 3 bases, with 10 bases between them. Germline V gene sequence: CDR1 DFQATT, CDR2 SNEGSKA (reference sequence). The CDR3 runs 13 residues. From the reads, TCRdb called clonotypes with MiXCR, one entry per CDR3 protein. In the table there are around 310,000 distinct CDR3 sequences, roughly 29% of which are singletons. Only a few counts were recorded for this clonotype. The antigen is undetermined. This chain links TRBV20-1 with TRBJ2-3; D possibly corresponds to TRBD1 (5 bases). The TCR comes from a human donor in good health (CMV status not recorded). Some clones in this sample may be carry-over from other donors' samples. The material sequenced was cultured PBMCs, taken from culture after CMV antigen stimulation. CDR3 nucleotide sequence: TGCAGTGCTAGCGACCAGGGTACAGATACGCAGTATTTT. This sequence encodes CSASDQGTDTQYF.